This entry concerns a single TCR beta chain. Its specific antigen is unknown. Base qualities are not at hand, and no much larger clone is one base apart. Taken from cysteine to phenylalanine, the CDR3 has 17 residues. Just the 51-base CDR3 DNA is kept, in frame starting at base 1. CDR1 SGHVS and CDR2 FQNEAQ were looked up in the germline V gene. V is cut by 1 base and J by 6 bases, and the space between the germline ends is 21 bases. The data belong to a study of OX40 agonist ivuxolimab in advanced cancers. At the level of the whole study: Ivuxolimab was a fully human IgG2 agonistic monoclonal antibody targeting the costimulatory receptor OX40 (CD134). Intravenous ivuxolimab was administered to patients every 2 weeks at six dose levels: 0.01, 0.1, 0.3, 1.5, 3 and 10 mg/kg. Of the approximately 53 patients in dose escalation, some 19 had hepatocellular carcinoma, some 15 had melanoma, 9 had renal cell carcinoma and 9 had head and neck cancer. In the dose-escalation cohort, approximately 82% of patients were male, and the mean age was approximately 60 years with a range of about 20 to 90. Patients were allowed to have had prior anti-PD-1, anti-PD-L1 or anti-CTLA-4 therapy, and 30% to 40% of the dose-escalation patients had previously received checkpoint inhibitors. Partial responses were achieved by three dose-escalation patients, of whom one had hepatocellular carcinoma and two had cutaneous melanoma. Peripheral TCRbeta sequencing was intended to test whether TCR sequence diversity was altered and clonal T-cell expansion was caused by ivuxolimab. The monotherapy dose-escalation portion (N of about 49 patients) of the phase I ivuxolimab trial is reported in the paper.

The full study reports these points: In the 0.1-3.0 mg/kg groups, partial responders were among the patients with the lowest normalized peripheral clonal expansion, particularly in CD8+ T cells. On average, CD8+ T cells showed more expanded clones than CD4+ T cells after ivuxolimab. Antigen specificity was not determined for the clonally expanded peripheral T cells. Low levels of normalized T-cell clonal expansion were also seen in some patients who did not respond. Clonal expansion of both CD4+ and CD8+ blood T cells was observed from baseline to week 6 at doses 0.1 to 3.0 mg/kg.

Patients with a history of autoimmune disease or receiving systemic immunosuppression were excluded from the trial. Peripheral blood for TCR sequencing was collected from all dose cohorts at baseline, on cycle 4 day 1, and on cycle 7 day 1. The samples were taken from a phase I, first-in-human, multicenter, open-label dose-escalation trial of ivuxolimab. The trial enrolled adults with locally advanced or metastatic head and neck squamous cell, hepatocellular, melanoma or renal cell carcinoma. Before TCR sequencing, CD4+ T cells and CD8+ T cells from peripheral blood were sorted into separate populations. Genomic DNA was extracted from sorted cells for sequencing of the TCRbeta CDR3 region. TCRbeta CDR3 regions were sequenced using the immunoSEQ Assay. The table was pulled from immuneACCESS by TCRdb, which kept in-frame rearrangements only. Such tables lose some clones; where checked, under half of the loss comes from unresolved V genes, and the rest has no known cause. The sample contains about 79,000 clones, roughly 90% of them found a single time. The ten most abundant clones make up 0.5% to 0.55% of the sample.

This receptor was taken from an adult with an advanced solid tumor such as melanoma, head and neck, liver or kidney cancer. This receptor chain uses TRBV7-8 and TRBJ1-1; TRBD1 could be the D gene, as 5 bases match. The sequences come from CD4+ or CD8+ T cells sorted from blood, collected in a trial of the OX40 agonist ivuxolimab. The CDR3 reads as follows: CASSLEGREGPGSEAFF. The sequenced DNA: TGTGCCAGCAGCTTAGAGGGCAGGGAGGGTCCGGGGTCTGAAGCTTTCTTT.